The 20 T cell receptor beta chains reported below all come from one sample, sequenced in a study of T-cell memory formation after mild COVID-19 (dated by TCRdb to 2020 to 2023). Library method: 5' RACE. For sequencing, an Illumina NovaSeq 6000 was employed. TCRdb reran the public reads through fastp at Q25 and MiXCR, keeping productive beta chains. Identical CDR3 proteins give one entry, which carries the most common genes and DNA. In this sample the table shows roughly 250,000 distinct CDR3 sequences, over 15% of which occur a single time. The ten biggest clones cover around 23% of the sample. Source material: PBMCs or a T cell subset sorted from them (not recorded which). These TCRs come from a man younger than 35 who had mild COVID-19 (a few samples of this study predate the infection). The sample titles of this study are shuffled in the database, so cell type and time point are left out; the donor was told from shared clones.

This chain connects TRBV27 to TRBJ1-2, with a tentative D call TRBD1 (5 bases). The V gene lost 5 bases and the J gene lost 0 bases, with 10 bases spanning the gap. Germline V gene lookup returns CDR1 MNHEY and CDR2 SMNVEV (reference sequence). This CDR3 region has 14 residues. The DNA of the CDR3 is TGTGCCAGCAGTCCGCTGACAGCTAACTATGGCTACACCTTC. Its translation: CASSPLTANYGYTF.

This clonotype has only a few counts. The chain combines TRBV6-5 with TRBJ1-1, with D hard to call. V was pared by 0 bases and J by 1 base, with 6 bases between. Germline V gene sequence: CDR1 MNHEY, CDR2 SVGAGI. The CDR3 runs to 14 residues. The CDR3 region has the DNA TGTGCCAGCAGTTACTCCAGACAGAACACTGAAGCTTTCTTT. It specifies CASSYSRQNTEAFF.

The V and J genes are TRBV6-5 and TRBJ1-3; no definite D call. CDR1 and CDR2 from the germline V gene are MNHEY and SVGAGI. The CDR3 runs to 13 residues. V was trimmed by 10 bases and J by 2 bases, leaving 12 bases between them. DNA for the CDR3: TGTGCCACCGGTGGGGAGACTGGAAACACCATATATTTT. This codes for CATGGETGNTIYF.

The CDR3 DNA reads TGTGCCAGCAGTCTCAATTTTAGTCCCTACAATGAGCAGTTCTTC. Amino acid sequence: CASSLNFSPYNEQFF. V is TRBV27 and J is TRBJ2-1; D gene unclear. The CDR3 spans 15 residues. In germline, CDR1 is MNHEY, CDR2 SMNVEV (reference sequence). V was trimmed by 5 bases and J by 2 bases, leaving 13 bases between them.

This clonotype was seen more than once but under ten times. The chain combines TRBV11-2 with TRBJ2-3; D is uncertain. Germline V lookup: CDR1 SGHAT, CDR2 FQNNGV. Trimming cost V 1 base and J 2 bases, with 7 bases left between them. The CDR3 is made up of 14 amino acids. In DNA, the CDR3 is TGTGCCAGCAGCTTAGCGGCTTACACAGATACGCAGTATTTT. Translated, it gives CASSLAAYTDTQYF.

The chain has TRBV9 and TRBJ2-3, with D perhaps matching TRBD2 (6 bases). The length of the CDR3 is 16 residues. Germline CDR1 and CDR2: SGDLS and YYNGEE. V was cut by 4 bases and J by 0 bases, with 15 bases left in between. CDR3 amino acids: CASSPRLDLSTDTQYF. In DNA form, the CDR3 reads TGTGCCAGCAGCCCTAGACTAGATCTTAGCACAGATACGCAGTATTTT.

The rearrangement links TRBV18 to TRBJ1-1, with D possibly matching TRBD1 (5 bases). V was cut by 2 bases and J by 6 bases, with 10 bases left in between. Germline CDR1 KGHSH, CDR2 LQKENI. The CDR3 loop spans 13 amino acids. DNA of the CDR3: TGTGCCAGCTCACCAGCAGGGACCGCTGAAGCTTTCTTT. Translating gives CASSPAGTAEAFF.

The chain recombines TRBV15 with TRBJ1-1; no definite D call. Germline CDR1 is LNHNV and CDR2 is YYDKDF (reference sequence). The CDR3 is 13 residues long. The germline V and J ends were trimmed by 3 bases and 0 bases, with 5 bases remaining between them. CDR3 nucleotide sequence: TGTGCCACCAGCAGGCAGGTGAACACTGAAGCTTTCTTT. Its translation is CATSRQVNTEAFF.

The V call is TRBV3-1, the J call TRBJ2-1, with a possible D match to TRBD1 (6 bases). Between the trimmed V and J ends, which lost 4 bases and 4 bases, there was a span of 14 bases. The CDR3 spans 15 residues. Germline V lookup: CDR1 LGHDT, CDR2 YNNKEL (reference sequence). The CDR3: CASSPEQGIYNEQFF. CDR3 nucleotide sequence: TGTGCCAGCAGCCCGGAACAGGGAATTTACAATGAGCAGTTCTTC.

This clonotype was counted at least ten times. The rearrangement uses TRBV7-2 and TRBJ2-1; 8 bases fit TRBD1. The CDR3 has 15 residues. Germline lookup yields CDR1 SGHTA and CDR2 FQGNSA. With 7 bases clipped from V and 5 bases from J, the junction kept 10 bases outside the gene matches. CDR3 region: CASTLGQGLHNEQFF. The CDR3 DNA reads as TGTGCCAGCACTCTAGGACAGGGCCTCCACAATGAGCAGTTCTTC.

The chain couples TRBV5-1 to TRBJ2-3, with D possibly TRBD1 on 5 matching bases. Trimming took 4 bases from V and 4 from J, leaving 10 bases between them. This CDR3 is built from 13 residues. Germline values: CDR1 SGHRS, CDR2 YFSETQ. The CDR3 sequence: CASSDQGSDTQYF. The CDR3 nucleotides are TGCGCCAGCAGCGATCAGGGCTCAGATACGCAGTATTTT.

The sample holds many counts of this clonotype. This chain's CDR3 is CASRSTGGFPLHF. Here the CDR3 DNA reads TGTGCCAGCAGGTCAACAGGGGGCTTTCCCCTCCACTTT. The chain has TRBV12-3 or TRBV12-4 and TRBJ1-6; 9 bases fit TRBD1. The CDR3 has 13 amino acids. Trimming took 6 bases from V and 13 from J; bases not matched to a gene: 7.

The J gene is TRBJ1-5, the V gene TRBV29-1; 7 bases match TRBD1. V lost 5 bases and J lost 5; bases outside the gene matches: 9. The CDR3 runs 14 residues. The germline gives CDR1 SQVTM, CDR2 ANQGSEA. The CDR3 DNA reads TGCAGCGTTAGGTTGACAGGGAAGGATCAGCCCCAGCATTTT. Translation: CSVRLTGKDQPQHF. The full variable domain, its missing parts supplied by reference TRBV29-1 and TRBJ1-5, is SAVISQKPSRDICQRGTSLTIQCQVDSQVTMMFWYRQQPGQSLTLIATANQGSEATYESGFVIDKFPISRPNLTFSTLTVSNMSPEDSSIYLCSVRLTGKDQPQHFGDGTRLSIL.

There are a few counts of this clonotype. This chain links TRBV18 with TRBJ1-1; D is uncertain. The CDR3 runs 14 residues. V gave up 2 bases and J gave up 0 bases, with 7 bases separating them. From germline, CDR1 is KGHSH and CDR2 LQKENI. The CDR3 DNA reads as TGTGCCAGCTCACCAAGCGGAATGAACACTGAAGCTTTCTTT. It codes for CASSPSGMNTEAFF.

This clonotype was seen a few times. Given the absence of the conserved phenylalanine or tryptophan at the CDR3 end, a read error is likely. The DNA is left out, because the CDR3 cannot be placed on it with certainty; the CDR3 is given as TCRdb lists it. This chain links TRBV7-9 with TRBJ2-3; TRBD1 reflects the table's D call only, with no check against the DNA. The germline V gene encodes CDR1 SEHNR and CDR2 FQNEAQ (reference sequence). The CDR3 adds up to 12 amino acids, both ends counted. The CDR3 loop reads CASSLALQGQFL.

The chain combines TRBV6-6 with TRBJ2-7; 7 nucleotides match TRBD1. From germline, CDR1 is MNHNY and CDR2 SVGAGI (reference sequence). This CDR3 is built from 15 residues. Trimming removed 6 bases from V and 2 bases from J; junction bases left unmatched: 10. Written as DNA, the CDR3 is TGTGCCAGCAGCCGCCGGGACAGTCGGGCCTACGAGCAGTACGTC. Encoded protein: CASSRRDSRAYEQYV.

Here the CDR3 reads CASSFWTGGEETQYF. The CDR3 region has the DNA TGTGCCAGCAGTTTCTGGACAGGGGGCGAAGAGACCCAGTACTTC. The chain couples TRBV12-3 or TRBV12-4 to TRBJ2-5; 11 nucleotides line up with TRBD1. J lost 3 bases, V lost 3 bases, and 3 bases had no gene match. The CDR3 sequence is 15 residues long.

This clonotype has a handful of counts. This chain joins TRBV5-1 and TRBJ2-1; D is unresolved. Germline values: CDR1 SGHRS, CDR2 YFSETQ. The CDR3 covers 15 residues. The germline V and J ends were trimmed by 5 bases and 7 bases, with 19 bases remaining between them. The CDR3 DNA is TGCGCCAGCAGGATGGGTCTGAACACGTGGAATGAGCAGTTCTTC. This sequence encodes CASRMGLNTWNEQFF.

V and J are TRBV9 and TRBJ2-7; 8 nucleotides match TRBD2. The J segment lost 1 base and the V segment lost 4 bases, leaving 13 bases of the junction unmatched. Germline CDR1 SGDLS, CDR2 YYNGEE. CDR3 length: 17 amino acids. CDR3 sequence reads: CASSSPGSGGTSYEQYV. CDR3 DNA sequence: TGTGCCAGCAGCTCCCCAGGCAGCGGGGGAACATCCTACGAGCAGTACGTC.

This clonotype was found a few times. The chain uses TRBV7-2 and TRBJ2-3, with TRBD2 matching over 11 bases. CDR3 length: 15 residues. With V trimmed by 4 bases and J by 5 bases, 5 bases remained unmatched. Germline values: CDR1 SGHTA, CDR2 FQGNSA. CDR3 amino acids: CASSSTSGGKDTQYF. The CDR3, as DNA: TGTGCCAGCAGCTCAACTAGCGGGGGTAAAGATACGCAGTATTTT. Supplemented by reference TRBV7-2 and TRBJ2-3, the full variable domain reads GAGVSQSPSNKVTEKGKDVELRCDPISGHTALYWYRQSLGQGLEFLIYFQGNSAPDKSGLPSDRFSAERTGGSVSTLTIQRTQQEDSAVYLCASSSTSGGKDTQYFGPGTRLTVL.